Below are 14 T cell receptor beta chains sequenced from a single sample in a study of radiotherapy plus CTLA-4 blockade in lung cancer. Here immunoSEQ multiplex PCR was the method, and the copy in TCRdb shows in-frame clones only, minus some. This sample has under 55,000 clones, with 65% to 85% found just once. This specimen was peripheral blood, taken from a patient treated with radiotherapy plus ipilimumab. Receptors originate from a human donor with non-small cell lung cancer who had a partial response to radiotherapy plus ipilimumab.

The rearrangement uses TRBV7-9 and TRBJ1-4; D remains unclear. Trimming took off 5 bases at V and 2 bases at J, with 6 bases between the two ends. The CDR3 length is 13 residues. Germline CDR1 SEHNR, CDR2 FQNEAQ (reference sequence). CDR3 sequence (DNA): TGTGCCAGCAGCCGTATGACTAATGAAAAACTGTTTTTT. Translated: CASSRMTNEKLFF.

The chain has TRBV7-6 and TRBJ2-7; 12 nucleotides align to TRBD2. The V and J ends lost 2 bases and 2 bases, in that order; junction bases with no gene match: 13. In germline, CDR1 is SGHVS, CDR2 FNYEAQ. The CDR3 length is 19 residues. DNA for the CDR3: TGTGCCAGCAGCTTATCCCCCTCTAGCGGGGGGGCCCGAACCTACGAGCAGTACTTC. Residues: CASSLSPSSGGARTYEQYF. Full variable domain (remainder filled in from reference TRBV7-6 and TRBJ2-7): GAGVSQSPRYKVTKRGQDVALRCDPISGHVSLYWYRQALGQGPEFLTYFNYEAQQDKSGLPNDRFSAERPEGSISTLTIQRTEQRDSAMYRCASSLSPSSGGARTYEQYFGPGTRLTVT.

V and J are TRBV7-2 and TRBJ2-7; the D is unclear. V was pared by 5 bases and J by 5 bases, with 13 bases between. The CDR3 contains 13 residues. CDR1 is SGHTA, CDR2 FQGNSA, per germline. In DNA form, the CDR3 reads TGTGCCAGCAGCCCAAGACCGGGTAACGAGCAGTACTTC. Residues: CASSPRPGNEQYF.

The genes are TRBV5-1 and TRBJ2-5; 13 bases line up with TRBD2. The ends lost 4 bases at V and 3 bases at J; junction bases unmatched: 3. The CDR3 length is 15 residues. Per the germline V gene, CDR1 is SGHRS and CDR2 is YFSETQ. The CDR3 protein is CASSHGTSGEETQYF. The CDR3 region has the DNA TGCGCCAGCAGCCATGGGACTAGCGGGGAAGAGACCCAGTACTTC.

CDR3 DNA sequence: TGTGCCAGCAGCTTGAGTGGGGGGATTACTGAAGCTTTCTTT. Protein product: CASSLSGGITEAFF. This chain links TRBV7-3 with TRBJ1-1, with D possibly TRBD1 on 5 matching bases. Per germline, CDR1 SGHTA and CDR2 FQGTGA. This CDR3 spans 14 amino acids. Trimming pared 3 bases from V and 5 bases from J, leaving 13 bases between.

The CDR3 reads CASSPNLAGGHNEQFF. CDR3 nucleotides: TGTGCCAGCTCACCGAATCTAGCGGGGGGCCATAATGAGCAGTTCTTC. V gene TRBV18 combines with J gene TRBJ2-1, with 11 bases lining up with TRBD2. From germline, CDR1 is KGHSH and CDR2 LQKENI. V lost 3 bases and J lost 7; bases outside the gene matches: 8. The CDR3 spans 16 residues.

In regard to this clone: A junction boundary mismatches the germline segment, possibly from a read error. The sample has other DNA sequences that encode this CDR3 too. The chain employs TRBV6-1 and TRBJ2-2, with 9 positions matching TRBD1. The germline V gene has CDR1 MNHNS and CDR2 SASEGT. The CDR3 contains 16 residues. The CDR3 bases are TGCGCCAGCAGTGATCGGGACAGGGTGCCCACCGGGGAGCTGTTTTTT. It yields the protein CASSDRDRVPTGELFF.

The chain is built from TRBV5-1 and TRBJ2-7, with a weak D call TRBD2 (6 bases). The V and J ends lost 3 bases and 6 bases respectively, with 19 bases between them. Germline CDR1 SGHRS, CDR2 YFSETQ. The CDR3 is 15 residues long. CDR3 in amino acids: CASSSTPGSRGEQYF. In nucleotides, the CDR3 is TGCGCCAGCAGCTCGACCCCCGGGAGTCGTGGCGAGCAGTACTTC.

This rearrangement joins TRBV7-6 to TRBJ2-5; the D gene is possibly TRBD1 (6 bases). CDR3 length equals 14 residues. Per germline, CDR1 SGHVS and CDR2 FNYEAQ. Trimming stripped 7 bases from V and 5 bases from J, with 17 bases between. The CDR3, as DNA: TGTGCCAGCACCACCCTGGGGGCGGGTGAGACCCAGTACTTC. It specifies CASTTLGAGETQYF.

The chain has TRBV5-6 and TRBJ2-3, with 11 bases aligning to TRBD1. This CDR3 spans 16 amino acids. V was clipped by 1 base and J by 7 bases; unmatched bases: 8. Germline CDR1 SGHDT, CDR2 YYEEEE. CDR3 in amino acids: CASSLYGTGGHHTQYF. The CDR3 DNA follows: TGTGCCAGCAGCTTGTATGGGACAGGGGGACATCATACGCAGTATTTT. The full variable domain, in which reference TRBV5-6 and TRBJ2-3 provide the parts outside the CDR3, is DAGVTQSPTHLIKTRGQQVTLRCSPKSGHDTVSWYQQALGQGPQFIFQYYEEEERQRGNFPDRFSGHQFPNYSSELNVNALLLGDSALYLCASSLYGTGGHHTQYFGPGTRLTVL.

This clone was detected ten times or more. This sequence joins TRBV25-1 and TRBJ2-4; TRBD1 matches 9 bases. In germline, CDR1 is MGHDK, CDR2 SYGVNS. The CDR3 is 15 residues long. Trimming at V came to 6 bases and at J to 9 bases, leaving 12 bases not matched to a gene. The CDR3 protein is CASRGDRTGASIQYF. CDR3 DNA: TGTGCCAGCAGGGGAGATAGGACAGGGGCCAGCATTCAGTACTTC.

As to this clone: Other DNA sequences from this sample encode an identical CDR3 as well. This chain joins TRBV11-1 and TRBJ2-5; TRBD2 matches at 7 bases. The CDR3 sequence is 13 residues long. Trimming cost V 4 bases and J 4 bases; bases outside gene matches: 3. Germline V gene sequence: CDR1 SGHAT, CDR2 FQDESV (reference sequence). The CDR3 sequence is CASSSGGGETQYF. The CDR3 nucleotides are TGTGCCAGCAGCTCTGGGGGGGGAGAGACCCAGTACTTC.

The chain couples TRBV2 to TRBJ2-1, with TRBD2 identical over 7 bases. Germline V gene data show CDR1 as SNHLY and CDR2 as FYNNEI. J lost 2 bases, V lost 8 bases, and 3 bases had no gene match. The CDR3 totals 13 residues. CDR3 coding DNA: TGTGCCAGCCCCCGGGGGGCCTACAATGAGCAGTTCTTC. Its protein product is CASPRGAYNEQFF.

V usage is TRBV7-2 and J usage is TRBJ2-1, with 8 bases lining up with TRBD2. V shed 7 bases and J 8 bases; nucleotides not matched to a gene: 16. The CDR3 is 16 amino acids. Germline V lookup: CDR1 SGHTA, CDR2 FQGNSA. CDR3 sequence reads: CASIRDPGLAFHEQFF. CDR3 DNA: TGTGCCAGCATCAGGGATCCCGGACTAGCTTTCCATGAGCAGTTCTTC.